Listed below are T cell receptor beta chains from one sample, sequenced in a study of human T cells and chemical hapten exposure. TCRdb reanalysed the 5' RACE reads using MiXCR and keeps one entry per CDR3 protein. The data contain more than 140,000 distinct CDR3 sequences, 4.1% of them singletons. These receptors were taken from a female donor in good health. Both conserved end residues are part of each CDR3. The D gene is left open where the match is weak. Expanded clones are given a class, and other clones once, few, many or no size at all.

TRBV24-1	TRBJ2-7	many	TRBD1	CATSGTGGFDEQYF	TGTGCCACCAGTGGCACAGGGGGATTTGACGAGCAGTACTTC
TRBV12-3/TRBV12-4	TRBJ2-3	NA	NA	CASAPWGDSLADTQYF	TGTGCCAGCGCCCCATGGGGTGACTCATTGGCAGATACGCAGTATTTT
TRBV14	TRBJ1-4	many	NA	CASSQGGYNEKLFF	TGTGCCAGCAGCCAAGGCGGGTATAATGAAAAACTGTTTTTT
TRBV5-6	TRBJ2-7	many	NA	CASSFVSGAGEQYF	TGTGCCAGCAGCTTCGTGTCAGGGGCGGGGGAGCAGTACTTC
TRBV6-2/TRBV6-3	TRBJ2-3	many	NA	CASSYGTGDTQYF	TGTGCCAGCAGTTACGGCACCGGGGATACGCAGTATTTT
TRBV20-1	TRBJ2-5	few	TRBD2	CSGFAGVGPQYF	TGCAGTGGGTTCGCGGGGGTGGGGCCCCAGTACTTC
TRBV14	TRBJ2-3	NA	TRBD1	CASSQIPRGQGALGDTQYF	TGTGCCAGCAGCCAAATTCCCCGCGGGCAGGGGGCATTAGGAGATACGCAGTATTTT
TRBV9	TRBJ2-1	many	TRBD1	CASSPPGQGDNEQFF	TGTGCCAGCAGCCCCCCGGGACAGGGTGATAATGAGCAGTTCTTC
TRBV7-2	TRBJ1-2	many	TRBD1	CASSTDRGRFIYGYTF	TGTGCCAGCAGCACGGACAGGGGGCGCTTTATCTATGGCTACACCTTC
TRBV9	TRBJ1-2	many	TRBD1	CASSDDRAGDGYTF	TGTGCCAGCAGCGACGACAGGGCCGGGGATGGCTACACCTTC
TRBV7-2	TRBJ1-5	many	NA	CASSLLEGSSNQPQHF	TGTGCCAGCAGCTTACTTGAGGGTTCTAGCAATCAGCCCCAGCATTTT
TRBV5-4	TRBJ2-5	many	TRBD2	CASSSGLAFSETQYF	TGTGCCAGCAGCTCAGGACTAGCCTTCTCGGAGACCCAGTACTTC
TRBV3-1	TRBJ2-5	many	NA	CASSQDRETQYF	TGTGCCAGCAGCCAAGATCGAGAGACCCAGTACTTC
TRBV13	TRBJ2-3	many	NA	CASSLPGADTQYF	TGTGCCAGCAGCTTGCCGGGTGCAGATACGCAGTATTTT